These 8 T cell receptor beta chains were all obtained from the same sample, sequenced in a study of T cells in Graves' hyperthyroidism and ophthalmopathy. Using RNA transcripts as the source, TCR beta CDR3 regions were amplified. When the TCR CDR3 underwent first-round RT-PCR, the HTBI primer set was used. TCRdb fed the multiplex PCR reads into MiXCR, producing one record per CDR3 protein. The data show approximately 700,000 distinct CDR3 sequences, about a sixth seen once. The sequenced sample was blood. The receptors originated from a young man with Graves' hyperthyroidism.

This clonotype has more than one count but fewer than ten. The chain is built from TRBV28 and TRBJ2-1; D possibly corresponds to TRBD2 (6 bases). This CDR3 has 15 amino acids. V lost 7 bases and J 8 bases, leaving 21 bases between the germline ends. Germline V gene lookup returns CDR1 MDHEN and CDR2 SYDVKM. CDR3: CASTPPFSGFHEQFF. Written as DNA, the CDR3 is TGTGCCAGCACCCCTCCGTTCAGCGGGTTTCATGAGCAGTTCTTC.

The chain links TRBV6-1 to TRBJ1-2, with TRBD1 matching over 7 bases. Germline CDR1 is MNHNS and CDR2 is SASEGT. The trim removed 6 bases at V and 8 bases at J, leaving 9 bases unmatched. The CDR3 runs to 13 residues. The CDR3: CASSDRDRGGYTF. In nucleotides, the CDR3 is TGTGCCAGCAGCGACCGGGACAGAGGCGGCTACACCTTC.

The CDR3 region has the DNA TGTGCCAGCAGTTTATGGGCCGAGAACACTGAAGCTTTCTTT. Encoded protein: CASSLWAENTEAFF. The gene calls are TRBV27 and TRBJ1-1; D remains ambiguous. Trimming shortened V by 1 base and J by 1 base, and 7 bases separated the two germline ends. The CDR3 sequence is 14 residues long. From germline, CDR1 is MNHEY and CDR2 SMNVEV (reference sequence).

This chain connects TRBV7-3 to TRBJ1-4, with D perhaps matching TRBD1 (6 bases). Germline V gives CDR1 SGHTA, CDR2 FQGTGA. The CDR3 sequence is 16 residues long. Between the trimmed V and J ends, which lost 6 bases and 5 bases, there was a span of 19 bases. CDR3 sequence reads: CASRTYQDSRNEKLFF. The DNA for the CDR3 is TGTGCCAGCAGGACCTACCAGGACAGTAGGAATGAAAAACTGTTTTTT.

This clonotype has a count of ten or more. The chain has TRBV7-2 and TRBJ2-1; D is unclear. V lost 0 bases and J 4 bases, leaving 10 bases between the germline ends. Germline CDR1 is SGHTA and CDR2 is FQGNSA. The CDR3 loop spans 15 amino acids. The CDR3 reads CASSLAQVTYNEQFF. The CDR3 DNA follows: TGTGCCAGCAGCTTAGCTCAGGTAACATACAATGAGCAGTTCTTC.

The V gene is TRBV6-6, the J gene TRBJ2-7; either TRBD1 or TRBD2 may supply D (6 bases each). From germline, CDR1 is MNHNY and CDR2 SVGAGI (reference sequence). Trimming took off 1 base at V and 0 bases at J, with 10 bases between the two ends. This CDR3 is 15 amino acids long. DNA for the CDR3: TGTGCCAGCAGTTACTATGGAGGGGGCTCCTACGAGCAGTACTTC. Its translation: CASSYYGGGSYEQYF.

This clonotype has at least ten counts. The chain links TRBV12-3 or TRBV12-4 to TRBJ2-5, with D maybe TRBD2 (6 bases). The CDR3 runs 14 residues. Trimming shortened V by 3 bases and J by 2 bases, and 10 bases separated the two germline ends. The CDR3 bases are TGTGCCAGCAGTTTGGGACTCCTACAAGAGACCCAGTACTTC. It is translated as CASSLGLLQETQYF.

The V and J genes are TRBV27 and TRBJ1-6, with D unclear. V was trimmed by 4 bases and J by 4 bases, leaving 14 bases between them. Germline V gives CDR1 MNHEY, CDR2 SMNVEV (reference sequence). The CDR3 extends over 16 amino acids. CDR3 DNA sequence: TGTGCCAGCAGTTGGTCGACAAATCATTATAATTCACCCCTCCACTTT. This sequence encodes CASSWSTNHYNSPLHF.